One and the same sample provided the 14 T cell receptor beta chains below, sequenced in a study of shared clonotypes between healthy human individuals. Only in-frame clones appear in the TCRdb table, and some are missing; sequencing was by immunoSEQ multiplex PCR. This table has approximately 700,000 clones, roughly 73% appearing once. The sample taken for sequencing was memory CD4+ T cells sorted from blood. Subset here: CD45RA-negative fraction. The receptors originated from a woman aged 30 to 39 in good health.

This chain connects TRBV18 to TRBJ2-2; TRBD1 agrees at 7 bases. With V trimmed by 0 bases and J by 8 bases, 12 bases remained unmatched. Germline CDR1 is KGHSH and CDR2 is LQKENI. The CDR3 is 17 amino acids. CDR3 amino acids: CASSPPGTASDEGELFF. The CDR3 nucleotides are TGTGCCAGCTCACCACCCGGGACAGCCTCCGATGAGGGGGAGCTGTTTTTT.

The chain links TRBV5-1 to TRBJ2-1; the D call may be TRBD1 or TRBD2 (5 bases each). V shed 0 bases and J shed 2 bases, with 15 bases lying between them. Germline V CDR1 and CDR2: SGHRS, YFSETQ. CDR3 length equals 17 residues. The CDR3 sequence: CASSLDPGTPTYNEQFF. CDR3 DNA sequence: TGCGCCAGCAGCTTGGACCCCGGGACGCCAACCTACAATGAGCAGTTCTTC.

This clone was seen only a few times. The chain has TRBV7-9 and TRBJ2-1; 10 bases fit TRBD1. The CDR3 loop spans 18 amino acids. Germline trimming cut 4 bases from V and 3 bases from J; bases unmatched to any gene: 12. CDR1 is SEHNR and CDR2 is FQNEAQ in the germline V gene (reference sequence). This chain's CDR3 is CASSWDRGSLPFYNEQFF. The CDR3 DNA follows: TGTGCCAGCAGCTGGGACAGGGGCTCGCTCCCCTTCTACAATGAGCAGTTCTTC.

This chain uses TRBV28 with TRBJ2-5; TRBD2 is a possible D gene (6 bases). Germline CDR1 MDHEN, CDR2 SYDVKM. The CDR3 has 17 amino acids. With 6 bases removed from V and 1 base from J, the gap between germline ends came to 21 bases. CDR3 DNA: TGTGCCAGCAGCCCCAAACTAGAGCGGGTTTTCCAAGAGACCCAGTACTTC. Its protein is CASSPKLERVFQETQYF. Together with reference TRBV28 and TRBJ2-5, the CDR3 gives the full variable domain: DVKVTQSSRYLVKRTGEKVFLECVQDMDHENMFWYRQDPGLGLRLIYFSYDVKMKEKGDIPEGYSVSREKKERFSLILESASTNQTSMYLCASSPKLERVFQETQYFGPGTRLLVL.

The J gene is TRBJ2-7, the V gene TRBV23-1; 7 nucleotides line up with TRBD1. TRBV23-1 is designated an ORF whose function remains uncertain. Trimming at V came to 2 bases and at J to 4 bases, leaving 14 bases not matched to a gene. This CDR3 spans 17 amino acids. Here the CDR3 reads CASSQTLRGRVGYEQYF. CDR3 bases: TGCGCCAGCAGTCAAACCCTGAGGGGGCGGGTAGGGTACGAGCAGTACTTC.

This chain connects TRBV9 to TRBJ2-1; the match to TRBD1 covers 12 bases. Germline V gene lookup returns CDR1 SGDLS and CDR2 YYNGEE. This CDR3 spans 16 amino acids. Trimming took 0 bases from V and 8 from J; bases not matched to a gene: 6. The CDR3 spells CASSVATGTGGHEQFF. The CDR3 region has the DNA TGTGCCAGCAGCGTAGCCACCGGGACAGGGGGCCATGAGCAGTTCTTC.

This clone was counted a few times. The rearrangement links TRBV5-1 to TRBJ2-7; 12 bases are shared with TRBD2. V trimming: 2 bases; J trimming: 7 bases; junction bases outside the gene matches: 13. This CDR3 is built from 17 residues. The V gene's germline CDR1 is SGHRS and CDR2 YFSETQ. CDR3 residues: CASSLRTSGILRSEQYF. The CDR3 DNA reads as TGCGCCAGCAGCTTACGGACTAGCGGGATTCTTCGTAGTGAGCAGTACTTC.

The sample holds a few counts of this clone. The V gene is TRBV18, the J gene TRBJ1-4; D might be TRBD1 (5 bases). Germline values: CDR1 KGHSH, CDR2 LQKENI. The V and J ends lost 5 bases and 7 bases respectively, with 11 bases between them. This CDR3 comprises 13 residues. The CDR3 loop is CASSTNRGEKLFF. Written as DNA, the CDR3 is TGTGCCAGCTCAACGAATAGGGGTGAAAAACTGTTTTTT.

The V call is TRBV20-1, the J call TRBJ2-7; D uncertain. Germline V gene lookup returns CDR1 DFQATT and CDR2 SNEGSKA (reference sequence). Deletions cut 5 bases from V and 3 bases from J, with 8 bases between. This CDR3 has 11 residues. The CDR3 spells CSAGPYYEQYF. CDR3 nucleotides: TGCAGTGCTGGGCCCTACTACGAGCAGTACTTC.

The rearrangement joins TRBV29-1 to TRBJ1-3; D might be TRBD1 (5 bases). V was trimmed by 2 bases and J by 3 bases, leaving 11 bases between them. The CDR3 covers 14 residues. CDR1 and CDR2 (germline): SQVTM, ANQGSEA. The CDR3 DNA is TGCAGCGTTGAAAGCGGGGCTGATGGAAACACCATATATTTT. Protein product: CSVESGADGNTIYF.

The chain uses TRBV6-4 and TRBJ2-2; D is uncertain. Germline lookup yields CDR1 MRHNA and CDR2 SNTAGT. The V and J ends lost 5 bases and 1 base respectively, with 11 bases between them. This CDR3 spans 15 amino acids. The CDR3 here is CASSLRILNTGELFF. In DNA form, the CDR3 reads TGTGCCAGCAGTCTGCGTATACTGAACACCGGGGAGCTGTTTTTT.

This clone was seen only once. For the CDR3, the DNA is TGTGCTAGTGGTTCGGGAGGTACGCAGTATTTT. Amino acids: CASGSGGTQYF. The gene calls are TRBV12-5 and TRBJ2-3; 7 nucleotides align to TRBD2. Germline CDR1 is LGHNT and CDR2 is FRNRAP. After removal of 4 bases from V and 8 bases from J, the junction contained 0 bases not matched to a gene. The CDR3 totals 11 residues.

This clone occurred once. CDR3 bases: TGCGCCAGCAGAGAGCGGATATCCTACAATGAGCAGTTCTTC. Residues: CASRERISYNEQFF. The rearrangement uses TRBV5-1 and TRBJ2-1, with D perhaps matching TRBD2 (5 bases). This CDR3 spans 14 amino acids. V was clipped by 5 bases and J by 1 base, with 10 bases between them. Germline V gives CDR1 SGHRS, CDR2 YFSETQ.

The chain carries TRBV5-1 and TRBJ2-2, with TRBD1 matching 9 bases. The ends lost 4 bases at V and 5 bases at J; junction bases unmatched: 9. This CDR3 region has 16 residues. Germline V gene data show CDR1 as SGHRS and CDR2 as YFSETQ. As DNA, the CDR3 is TGCGCCAGCAGCCTTACAGGGGGCGGAGGGACCGGGGAGCTGTTTTTT. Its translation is CASSLTGGGGTGELFF.